A selection of T cell receptor beta chains follows, all from one sample in a study of blood T cell repertoires in COVID-19. The repertoire was sequenced with immunoSEQ multiplex PCR; TCRdb's copy has only in-frame clones and lacks some. In the table there are 250,000 or so clones, roughly 89% of which are singletons. The sequenced sample was peripheral blood. The receptor set was obtained from a woman aged 60-70 years with COVID-19, enrolled during active disease. CDR3s include the opening cysteine and the closing phenylalanine or tryptophan. D genes are given only for firm matches. Size is stated for part of the rows, as once, few or many counts, or as a class when the clone is expanded.

>-|TRBD1|TRBV5-4|TRBJ1-2
TGTGCCAGCAGCCCCCTAGGAGGGGGCGACTATGGCTACACCTTC
CASSPLGGGDYGYTF
>-|-|TRBV4-1|TRBJ2-7
TGCGCCAGCAGCCACACAGGATCGGGCTCCTACGAGCAGTACTTC
CASSHTGSGSYEQYF
>-|TRBD2|TRBV2|TRBJ2-1
TGTGCCAGCAGAGAACTAGCGGGGGCTTTGAATGAGCAGTTCTTC
CASRELAGALNEQFF
>-|-|TRBV7-9|TRBJ2-1
TGTGCCAGCAGCTTTTCGGGGGGCGCGCAGTTCTTC
CASSFSGGAQFF
>-|TRBD1|TRBV10-3|TRBJ2-7
TGTGCCATCAGCGAGGGGAGATACCGGGACAGGGGACCCGAGCAGTACTTC
CAISEGRYRDRGPEQYF
>-|-|TRBV29-1|TRBJ1-2
TGCAGCGTTGCTGGGGGCTGGGGCTACACCTTC
CSVAGGWGYTF
>-|TRBD1|TRBV5-1|TRBJ1-3
TGCGCCAGCAGCTCTGGACAGGTTACTGGAAACACCATATATTTT
CASSSGQVTGNTIYF
>-|TRBD1|TRBV5-4|TRBJ1-1
TGTGCCAGCAGCTATACCGGACAGGGAGCTTTCTTT
CASSYTGQGAFF
>-|-|TRBV11-2|TRBJ2-3
TGTGCCAGCAGCTTAATTCAGGGGACAGATACGCAGTATTTT
CASSLIQGTDTQYF
>-|-|TRBV5-1|TRBJ1-6
TGCGCCAGCAGCTTGGAAGGGGCCTCCTATAATTCACCCCTCCACTTT
CASSLEGASYNSPLHF
>-|TRBD1|TRBV19|TRBJ2-1
TGTGCCAGTAGTAGAGACAGGGGAGATGAGCAGTTCTTC
CASSRDRGDEQFF
>-|TRBD1|TRBV7-9|TRBJ1-2
TGTGCCAGCAGCCCGAGGACAGGAGTAAATGGCTACACCTTC
CASSPRTGVNGYTF
>-|TRBD1|TRBV6-1|TRBJ2-2
TGTGCCAGCAGTGAAGTAGGGGGCGCGACCGGGGAGCTGTTTTTT
CASSEVGGATGELFF
>-|-|TRBV19|TRBJ1-2
TGTGCCAGTAGTATAGCCGGCTATGGCTACACCTTC
CASSIAGYGYTF
>-|TRBD2|TRBV6-5|TRBJ2-1
TGTGCCAGCAGTACTAGCGGGGCTTACAATGAGCAGTTCTTC
CASSTSGAYNEQFF
>once|TRBD1|TRBV6-1|TRBJ1-1
TGTGCCAGCAGTGAGAGGGGGCATAGGACTGAAGCTTTCTTT
CASSERGHRTEAFF
>-|TRBD2|TRBV7-2|TRBJ2-3
TGTGCCAGCAGCTTGGGTCGGGGGGAAATAGATACGCAGTATTTT
CASSLGRGEIDTQYF
>-|-|TRBV14|TRBJ1-4
TGTGCCAGCAGCCCGCTTTCAACTAGCGAAAAACTGTTTTTT
CASSPLSTSEKLFF
>few|-|TRBV3-1/TRBV3-2|TRBJ1-2
TGTGCCAGCAGCCAAGAATCGGGGGGGAATGGCTACACCTTC
CASSQESGGNGYTF
>once|TRBD2|TRBV10-3|TRBJ2-7
TGTGCATGGTGGCGGGGGGAAAACTCCTACGAGCAGTACTTC
CAWWRGENSYEQYF
>-|-|TRBV6-2/TRBV6-3|TRBJ1-2
TGTGCCAGCAGTTCCTCCTTAGGGGGAATTTCTAACTATGGCTACACCTTC
CASSSSLGGISNYGYTF
>-|TRBD1|TRBV7-9|TRBJ2-7
TGTGCCAGCAGCCACGCATTGAGACAGGGCCCCTACGAGCAGTACTTC
CASSHALRQGPYEQYF
>-|-|TRBV11-2|TRBJ2-4
TGTGCCAGCAGCGGCTGGGCAGGTAAAAACATTCAGTACTTC
CASSGWAGKNIQYF
>-|TRBD2|TRBV9|TRBJ2-1
TGTGCCAGCACCGGCGTTCGGGGGGGGGATCGGGATGAGCAGTTCTTC
CASTGVRGGDRDEQFF
>-|-|TRBV5-6|TRBJ1-3
TGTGCCAGCAGCTTGGTACCGGGGAACACCATATATTTT
CASSLVPGNTIYF
>-|-|TRBV5-6|TRBJ1-1
TGTGCCAGCAGCCCGGCGGGGGCAGGGACTGAAGCTTTCTTT
CASSPAGAGTEAFF
>-|-|TRBV4-3|TRBJ2-1
TGCGCCAGCAGCCAAGTAGAGGGGGAGGGGTGGTCAGATGAGCAGTTCTTC
CASSQVEGEGWSDEQFF
>few|TRBD1|TRBV6-5|TRBJ1-1
TGTGCCAGCAGTTACTCGACAGGGGGGACAGGGACTGAAGCTTTCTTT
CASSYSTGGTGTEAFF
>once|-|TRBV4-1|TRBJ2-1
TGCGCCAGCAGCCCCGCCTCGGGAGAGCAGTTCTTC
CASSPASGEQFF
>-|TRBD1|TRBV4-1|TRBJ1-2
TGCGCCAGCAGCCGAGACCAGGACAGGGAACGCTACACCTTC
CASSRDQDRERYTF
>-|TRBD1|TRBV29-1|TRBJ1-1
TGCAGCGCGACAGGGGCCCCGAACACTGAAGCTTTCTTT
CSATGAPNTEAFF
>-|TRBD1|TRBV28|TRBJ1-6
TGTGCCAGCATGACTCCGGGACAGGGGAATTCACCCCTCCACTTT
CASMTPGQGNSPLHF
>-|TRBD1|TRBV25-1|TRBJ1-2
TGTGCCAGCAGTGAAGAGGGACAGGGGGCACTCTATGGCTACACCTTC
CASSEEGQGALYGYTF
>few|-|TRBV7-9|TRBJ1-2
TGTGCCAGCAGCCTAGAAGGGAGGTGGTATGGCTACACCTTC
CASSLEGRWYGYTF
>-|TRBD1|TRBV30|TRBJ1-2
TGTGCCTGGAACGGGGGACAGGGACATGGCGGCTACACCTTC
CAWNGGQGHGGYTF
>-|-|TRBV5-1|TRBJ1-6
TGCGCCAGCAGCCAGGGCTTATCCGGAAATTCACCCCTCCACTTT
CASSQGLSGNSPLHF
>-|-|TRBV7-8|TRBJ2-2
TGTGCCAGCAGCCTAGGGGGGGTGGTGGAGCTGTTTTTT
CASSLGGVVELFF
>-|TRBD2|TRBV6-5|TRBJ2-2
TGTGCCAGCAGTTTGGCGGGAGGGGCCCGGGGCGGGGAGCTGTTTTTT
CASSLAGGARGGELFF
>-|TRBD2|TRBV6-2/TRBV6-3|TRBJ2-1
TGTGCCAGCAGTTACTCGGTACGACTAGCGGGGGAGAATGAGCAGTTCTTC
CASSYSVRLAGENEQFF
>once|TRBD1|TRBV28|TRBJ2-5
TGTGCCAGCAGCGGACAGGGGAAAGAGACCCAGTACTTC
CASSGQGKETQYF
>-|-|TRBV30|TRBJ2-3
TGTGCCTGGAGTCCGAAACAGGGGAGGACAGATACGCAGTATTTT
CAWSPKQGRTDTQYF
>-|-|TRBV5-1|TRBJ1-4
TGCGCCAGCAGCTTGACGGTTAATGAAAAACTGTTTTTT
CASSLTVNEKLFF
>-|-|TRBV6-2/TRBV6-3|TRBJ2-2
TGTGCCAGCAGTCCCCCTTTGACACGGTTCGCGAACACCGGGGAGCTGTTTTTT
CASSPPLTRFANTGELFF
>-|-|TRBV6-4|TRBJ1-5
TGTGCCAGCGGGACTCAGGCATATAGCAATCAGCCCCAGCATTTT
CASGTQAYSNQPQHF
>-|TRBD1|TRBV18|TRBJ1-6
TGTGCCAGCTCGGGGGACAGGGCGGACTATAATTCACCCCTCCACTTT
CASSGDRADYNSPLHF
>-|-|TRBV10-2|TRBJ2-7
TGCGCCAGCAGTGAGTCTTGGGGCCCCTACGAGCAGTACTTC
CASSESWGPYEQYF
>-|-|TRBV11-1|TRBJ1-1
TGTGCCAGCAGCCCACAGATGAACACTGAAGCTTTCTTT
CASSPQMNTEAFF
>-|-|TRBV5-4|TRBJ1-3
TGTGCCAGCAGCCAGGGTTTTGGAAACACCATATATTTT
CASSQGFGNTIYF
>-|-|TRBV18|TRBJ1-2
TGTGCCAGCTCACTAGCCGGGATCTATGGCTACACCTTC
CASSLAGIYGYTF
>-|TRBD1|TRBV4-3|TRBJ2-7
TGCGCCAGCAGCCAAACCATAAGACAGGGCCCCGAGCAGTACTTC
CASSQTIRQGPEQYF
>-|TRBD1|TRBV4-3|TRBJ1-5
TGCGCCAGCAGCCAAGTCCGCCAGGGGGCAATAGGCAATCAGCCCCAGCATTTT
CASSQVRQGAIGNQPQHF
>-|-|TRBV4-2|TRBJ1-1
TGTGCCAGCAGCCAAGTCCTGGGTGGGGGGACTGAAGCTTTCTTT
CASSQVLGGGTEAFF
>-|TRBD2|TRBV18|TRBJ2-3
TGTGCCAGCTCACCACCCGGACTAGCGGCTAGCACAGATACGCAGTATTTT
CASSPPGLAASTDTQYF
>-|-|TRBV4-2|TRBJ1-4
TGTGCCAGCAGCCAGAGTAGTAGAGGTGAAAAACTGTTTTTT
CASSQSSRGEKLFF
>-|TRBD1|TRBV6-5|TRBJ2-1
TGTGCCAGCAGTTACTCTGACAGGGGGAATGAGCAGTTCTTC
CASSYSDRGNEQFF